This T cell receptor (beta chain) was found in a study of vaccination and CD4 T cells after COVID-19. Scientists ran DNA taken from cultured CD4+ T cells through the Oncomine TCR Beta short-read assay for sequencing. TCRdb re-derived calls from the PCR reads in MiXCR, one entry per CDR3 protein. This table has over 20,000 distinct CDR3 sequences, around two fifths appearing once. In this sample, this clonotype turned up a few times. The antigen remains undetermined. The V gene end was trimmed by 2 bases and the J gene end by 2 bases; junction bases not matched to a gene: 15. In germline, CDR1 is DFQATT, CDR2 SNEGSKA (reference sequence). The CDR3 contains 18 residues. Regarding time point: late sampling 161 to 241 days after vaccination in a few convalescent patients. Treatment of the sample: approximately 11-day PBMC culture with coronavirus spike peptide pools or control peptides (ViraFEST assay).

The chain is built from TRBV20-1 and TRBJ2-1, with TRBD1 matching 7 bases. The sample in question was CD4+ T cells from blood, cultured in vitro, obtained about 7 months after SARS-CoV-2 vaccination. The source is a human donor who had recovered from COVID-19. CDR3 nucleotides: TGCAGTGCTAGAATATCAGGGGGAAGGCTCCTTCCCTACAATGAGCAGTTCTTC. Its protein product is CSARISGGRLLPYNEQFF.